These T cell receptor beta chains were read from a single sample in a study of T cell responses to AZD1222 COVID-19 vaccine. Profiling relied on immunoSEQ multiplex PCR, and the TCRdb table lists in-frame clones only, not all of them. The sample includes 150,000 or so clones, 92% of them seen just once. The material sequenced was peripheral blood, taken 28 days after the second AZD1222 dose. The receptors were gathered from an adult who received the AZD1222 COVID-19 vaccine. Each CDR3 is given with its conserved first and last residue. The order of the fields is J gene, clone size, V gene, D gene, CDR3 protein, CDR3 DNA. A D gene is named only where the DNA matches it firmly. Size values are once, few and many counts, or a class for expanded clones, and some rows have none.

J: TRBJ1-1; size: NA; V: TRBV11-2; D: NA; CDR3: CASSTQSRGTEAFF; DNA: TGTGCCAGCAGCACCCAAAGCAGGGGCACTGAAGCTTTCTTT
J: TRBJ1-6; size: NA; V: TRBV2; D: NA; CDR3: CASSDVGRVGSPLHF; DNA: TGTGCCAGCAGTGACGTGGGCAGGGTCGGATCACCCCTCCACTTT
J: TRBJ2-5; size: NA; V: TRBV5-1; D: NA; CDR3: CASSYQETQYF; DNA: TGCGCCAGCAGCTACCAAGAGACCCAGTACTTC
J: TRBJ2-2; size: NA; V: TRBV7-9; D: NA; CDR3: CASSPAGAYNTGELFF; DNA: TGTGCCAGCAGCCCAGCCGGGGCCTACAACACCGGGGAGCTGTTTTTT
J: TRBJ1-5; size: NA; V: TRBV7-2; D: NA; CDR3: CASSFQFGGNQPQHF; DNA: TGTGCCAGCAGCTTCCAGTTTGGGGGCAATCAGCCCCAGCATTTT
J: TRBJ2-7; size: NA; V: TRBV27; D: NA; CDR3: CATQGRSYEQYF; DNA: TGTGCTACGCAGGGCCGTTCCTACGAGCAGTACTTC
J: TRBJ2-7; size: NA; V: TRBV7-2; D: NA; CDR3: CASSEGTLTSDEQYF; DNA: TGTGCCAGCAGCGAGGGGACCCTCACGTCTGACGAGCAGTACTTC
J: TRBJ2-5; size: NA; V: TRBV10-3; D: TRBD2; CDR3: CATSLEQGGETQYF; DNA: TGTGCCACCTCCCTGGAGCAGGGAGGGGAGACCCAGTACTTC
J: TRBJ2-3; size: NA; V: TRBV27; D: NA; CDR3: CASSFMTRAYF; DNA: TGTGCCAGCAGTTTTATGACTAGGGCGTATTTT
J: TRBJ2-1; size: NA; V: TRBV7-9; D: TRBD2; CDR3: CASSFLPGLAADNEQFF; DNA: TGTGCCAGCAGCTTCCTTCCGGGACTAGCGGCTGACAATGAGCAGTTCTTC
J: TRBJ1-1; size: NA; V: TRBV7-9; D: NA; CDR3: CASSLIGPNTEAFF; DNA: TGTGCCAGCAGCTTAATTGGGCCGAACACTGAAGCTTTCTTT
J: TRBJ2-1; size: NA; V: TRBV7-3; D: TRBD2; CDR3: CASSLRAGAGAYNEQFF; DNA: TGTGCCAGCAGCTTACGAGCAGGAGCGGGAGCCTACAATGAGCAGTTCTTC
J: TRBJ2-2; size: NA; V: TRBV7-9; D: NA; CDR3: CATSRGKETGELFF; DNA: TGTGCCACATCACGGGGGAAGGAGACCGGGGAGCTGTTTTTT
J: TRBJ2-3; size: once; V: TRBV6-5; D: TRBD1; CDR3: CASSRPRTGSDTQYF; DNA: TGTGCCAGCAGTCGACCTCGGACAGGATCGGATACGCAGTATTTT
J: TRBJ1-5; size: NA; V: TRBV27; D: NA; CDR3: CASSLTATSQPQHF; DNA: TGTGCCAGCAGTTTAACGGCGACGTCTCAGCCCCAGCATTTT
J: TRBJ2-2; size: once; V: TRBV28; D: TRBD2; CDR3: CASSLFGLAGETGELFF; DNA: TGTGCCAGCAGTTTATTCGGACTAGCGGGAGAGACCGGGGAGCTGTTTTTT
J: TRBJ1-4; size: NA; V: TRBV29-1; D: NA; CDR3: CSVAYRSNEKLFF; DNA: TGCAGCGTTGCCTACAGATCAAATGAAAAACTGTTTTTT
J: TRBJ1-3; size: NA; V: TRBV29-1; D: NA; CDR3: CSVAVAYTIYF; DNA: TGCAGCGTTGCAGTTGCATACACCATATATTTT
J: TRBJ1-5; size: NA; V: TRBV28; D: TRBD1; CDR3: CASRPTGEYNQPQHF; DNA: TGTGCCAGCAGGCCAACAGGGGAGTACAATCAGCCCCAGCATTTT
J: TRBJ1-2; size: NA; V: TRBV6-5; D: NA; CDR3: CASSNVGGSYGYTF; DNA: TGTGCCAGCAGCAATGTGGGGGGGTCCTATGGCTACACCTTC
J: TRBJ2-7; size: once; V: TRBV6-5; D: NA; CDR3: CASSLYQHEDEQYF; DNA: TGTGCCAGCAGTCTCTACCAGCATGAGGACGAGCAGTACTTC
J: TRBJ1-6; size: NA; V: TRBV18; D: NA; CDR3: CASSLLQGSESPLHF; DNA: TGTGCCAGCTCACTACTACAGGGTTCCGAGTCACCCCTCCACTTT
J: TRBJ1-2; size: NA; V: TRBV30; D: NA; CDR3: CAWNRAANYGYTF; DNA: TGTGCCTGGAACCGGGCGGCGAACTATGGCTACACCTTC
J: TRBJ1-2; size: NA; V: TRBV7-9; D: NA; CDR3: CASSGGLSPYGYTF; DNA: TGTGCCAGCAGCGGGGGGCTTAGCCCCTATGGCTACACCTTC
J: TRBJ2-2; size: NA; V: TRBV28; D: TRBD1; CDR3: CASTRTGGRGELFF; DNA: TGTGCCAGCACCAGGACAGGGGGAAGGGGGGAGCTGTTTTTT
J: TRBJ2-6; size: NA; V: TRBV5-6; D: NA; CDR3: CASSRDLSGANVLTF; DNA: TGTGCCAGCAGCCGAGACCTCTCTGGGGCCAACGTCCTGACTTTC
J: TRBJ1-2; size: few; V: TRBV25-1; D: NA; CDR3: CASSESGQLNYGYTF; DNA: TGTGCCAGCAGTGAATCAGGACAGCTAAACTATGGCTACACCTTC
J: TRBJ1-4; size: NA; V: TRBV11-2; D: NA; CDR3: CASSLAEHEKLFF; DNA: TGTGCCAGCAGTTTAGCGGAACATGAAAAACTGTTTTTT
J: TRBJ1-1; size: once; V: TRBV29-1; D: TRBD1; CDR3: CSADREGTEAFF; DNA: TGCAGCGCTGACAGGGAGGGCACTGAAGCTTTCTTT
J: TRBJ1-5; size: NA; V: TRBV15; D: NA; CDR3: CATSRDRGQPQHF; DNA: TGTGCCACCAGCAGAGATCGGGGGCAGCCCCAGCATTTT
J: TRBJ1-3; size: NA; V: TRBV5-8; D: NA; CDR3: CASSLAGGLNTIYF; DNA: TGTGCCAGCAGCTTGGCCGGGGGCCTAAACACCATATATTTT
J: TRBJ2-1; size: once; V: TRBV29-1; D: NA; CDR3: CSVLRSGRHNEQFF; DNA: TGCAGCGTTTTAAGGTCGGGACGTCACAATGAGCAGTTCTTC
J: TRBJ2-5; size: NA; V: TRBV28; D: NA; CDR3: CASSFGGETQYF; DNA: TGTGCCAGCAGTTTTGGTGGAGAGACCCAGTACTTC
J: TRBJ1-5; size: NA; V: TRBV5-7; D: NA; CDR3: CASRRTCNQPQHF; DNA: TGTGCCAGCAGACGGACCTGCAATCAGCCCCAGCATTTT
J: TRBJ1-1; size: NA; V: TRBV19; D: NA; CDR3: CASYQGVEAFF; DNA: TGTGCCAGCTATCAGGGTGTTGAAGCTTTCTTT
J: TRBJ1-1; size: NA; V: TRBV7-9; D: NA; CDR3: CASSLAGGNTEAFF; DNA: TGTGCCAGCAGCTTAGCCGGCGGGAACACTGAAGCTTTCTTT
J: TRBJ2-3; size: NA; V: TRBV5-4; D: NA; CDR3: CASSHRDTDTQYF; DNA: TGTGCCAGCAGCCACAGGGATACAGATACGCAGTATTTT
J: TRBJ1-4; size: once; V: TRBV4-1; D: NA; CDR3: CASSQVIVPRNLWTNEKLFF; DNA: TGCGCCAGCAGCCAAGTCATAGTCCCCCGTAACTTGTGGACTAATGAAAAACTGTTTTTT
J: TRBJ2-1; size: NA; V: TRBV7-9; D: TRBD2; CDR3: CASTLSGSQYNEQFF; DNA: TGTGCCAGCACCCTAAGCGGGAGCCAGTACAATGAGCAGTTCTTC
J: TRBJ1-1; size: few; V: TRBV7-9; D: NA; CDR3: CASSPQLNRNTEAFF; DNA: TGTGCCAGCAGCCCACAGTTGAACAGAAACACTGAAGCTTTCTTT
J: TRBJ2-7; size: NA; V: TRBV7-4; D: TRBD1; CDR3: CASSAGTGTYEQYF; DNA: TGTGCCAGCAGCGCCGGGACAGGGACCTACGAGCAGTACTTC
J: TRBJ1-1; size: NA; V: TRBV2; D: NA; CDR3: CASSEALPGTLNTEAFF; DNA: TGTGCCAGCAGTGAAGCGCTTCCCGGGACATTAAACACTGAAGCTTTCTTT
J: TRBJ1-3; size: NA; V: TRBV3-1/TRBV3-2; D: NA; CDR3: CASSHLLRSSSGNTIYF; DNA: TGTGCCAGCAGCCACTTATTAAGATCGAGCTCTGGAAACACCATATATTTT
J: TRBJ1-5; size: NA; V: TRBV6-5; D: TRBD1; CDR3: CASRTGSGQPQHF; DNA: TGTGCCAGCCGGACAGGAAGCGGGCAGCCCCAGCATTTT
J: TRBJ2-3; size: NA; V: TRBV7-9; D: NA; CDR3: CASWSWRGPDTQYF; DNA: TGTGCCAGCTGGTCCTGGCGGGGCCCAGATACGCAGTATTTT
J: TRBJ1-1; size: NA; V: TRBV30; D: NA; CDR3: CAWSVSGATEAFF; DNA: TGTGCCTGGAGTGTTTCAGGGGCCACTGAAGCTTTCTTT
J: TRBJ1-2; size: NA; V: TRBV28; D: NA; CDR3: CAILPGPLGTYGYTF; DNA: TGTGCCATCCTACCGGGCCCATTAGGGACTTATGGCTACACCTTC
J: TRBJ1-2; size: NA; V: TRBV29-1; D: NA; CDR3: CSVEELTGYGYTF; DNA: TGCAGCGTTGAAGAGCTTACAGGGTATGGCTACACCTTC